The clone carrying this T cell receptor beta chain was counted between two and nine times. Antigen specificity is unknown. This may stem from a read error, because a much larger clone lies one nucleotide away. This CDR3 comprises 15 residues. Germline V gene sequence: CDR1 SGHRS, CDR2 YFSETQ. The sample comes from a study of tumor-infiltrating lymphocytes in primary liver carcinoma. Broader study findings: Tumors carried a top-250-clone fraction significantly exceeding that of blood (p = 0.039). Tumor-adjacent and tumor-blood pairs shared less of their repertoires than tumor region pairs shared.

Co-extraction yielded RNA and DNA from 20-30 mg of unsorted bulk tissue. Starting from around 0.45 ug of total RNA, TCR beta cDNA was produced with a primer in the constant region. Sequencing libraries for TCR beta derived from three nested multiplex PCR rounds that used slightly modified ARM-PCR. Use of TRBV1-TRBV30 forward primers with a C-beta reverse primer characterized the first two PCR rounds, which lasted nine to eleven cycles each. One entry per CDR3 protein results from TCRdb running MiXCR on the multiplex PCR reads. The sample has 60,000 or so distinct CDR3 sequences; 70% to 85% are singletons.

The chain is built from TRBV5-1 and TRBJ2-5; 8 bases are a match to TRBD2. Sequenced input: liver tumor tissue from sampling region 2. Subset meaning: tumor region T2, inferior pole. The sequence was obtained from a man between 35 and 55 years old with primary liver carcinoma and hepatitis B virus infection. The CDR3 DNA sequence: TGCGCCAGCAGCTTGTCGGCGGGAGGTGCGAAGACCCACTACTTC. This encodes CASSLSAGGAKTHYF.